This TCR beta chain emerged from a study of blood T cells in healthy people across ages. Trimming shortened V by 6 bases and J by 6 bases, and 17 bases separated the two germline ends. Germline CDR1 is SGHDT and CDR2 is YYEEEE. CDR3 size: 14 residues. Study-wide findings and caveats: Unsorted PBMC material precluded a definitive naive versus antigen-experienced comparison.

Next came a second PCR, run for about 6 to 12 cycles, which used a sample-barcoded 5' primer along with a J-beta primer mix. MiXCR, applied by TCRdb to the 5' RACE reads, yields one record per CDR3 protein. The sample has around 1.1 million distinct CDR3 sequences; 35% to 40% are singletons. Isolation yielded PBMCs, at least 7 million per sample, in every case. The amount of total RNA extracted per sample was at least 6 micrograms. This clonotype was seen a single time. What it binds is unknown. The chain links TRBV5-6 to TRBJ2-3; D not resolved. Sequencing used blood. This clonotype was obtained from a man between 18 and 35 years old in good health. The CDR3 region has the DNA TGTGCCAGCATCGACCCTTCGAGTGCGGATACGCAGTATTTT. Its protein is CASIDPSSADTQYF. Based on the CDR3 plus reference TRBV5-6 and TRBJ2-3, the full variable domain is DAGVTQSPTHLIKTRGQQVTLRCSPKSGHDTVSWYQQALGQGPQFIFQYYEEEERQRGNFPDRFSGHQFPNYSSELNVNALLLGDSALYLCASIDPSSADTQYFGPGTRLTVL.